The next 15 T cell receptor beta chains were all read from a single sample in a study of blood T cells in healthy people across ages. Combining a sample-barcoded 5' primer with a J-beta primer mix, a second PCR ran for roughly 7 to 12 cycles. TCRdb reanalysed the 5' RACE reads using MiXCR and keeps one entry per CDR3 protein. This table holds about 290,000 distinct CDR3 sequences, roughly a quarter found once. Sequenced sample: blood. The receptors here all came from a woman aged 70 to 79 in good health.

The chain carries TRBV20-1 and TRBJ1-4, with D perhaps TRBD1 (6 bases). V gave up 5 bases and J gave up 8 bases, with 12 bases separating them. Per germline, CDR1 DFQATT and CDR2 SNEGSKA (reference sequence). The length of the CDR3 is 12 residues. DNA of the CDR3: TGCAGTGCTTGGGACACCACCGAAAAACTGTTTTTT. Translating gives CSAWDTTEKLFF.

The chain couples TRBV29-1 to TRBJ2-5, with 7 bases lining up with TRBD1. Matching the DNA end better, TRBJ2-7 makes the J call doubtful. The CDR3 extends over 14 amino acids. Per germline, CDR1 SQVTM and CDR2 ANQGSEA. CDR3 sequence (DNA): TGCAGCGCCGGGACAGACCAAAATCCCTACGAGCAGTACTTC. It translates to CSAGTDQNPYEQYF.

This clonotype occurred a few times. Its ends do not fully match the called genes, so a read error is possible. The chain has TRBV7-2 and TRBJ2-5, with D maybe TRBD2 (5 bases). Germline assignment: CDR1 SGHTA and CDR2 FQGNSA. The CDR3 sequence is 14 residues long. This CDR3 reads CASSLALRQETQYF. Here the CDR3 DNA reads TGCGCCAGCAGCTTAGCGTTGAGACAAGAGACCCAGTACTTC.

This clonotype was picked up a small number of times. The CDR3 coding sequence is TGTGCCAGCAGATCGCCAGGGGCGAACACTGAAGCTTTCTTT. Translating it yields CASRSPGANTEAFF. This rearrangement joins TRBV3-1 to TRBJ1-1; D may be TRBD1 (6 bases). Germline CDR1 and CDR2: LGHDT and YNNKEL (reference sequence). CDR3 length: 14 amino acids. Trimming cost V 6 bases and J 1 base, with 12 bases left between them.

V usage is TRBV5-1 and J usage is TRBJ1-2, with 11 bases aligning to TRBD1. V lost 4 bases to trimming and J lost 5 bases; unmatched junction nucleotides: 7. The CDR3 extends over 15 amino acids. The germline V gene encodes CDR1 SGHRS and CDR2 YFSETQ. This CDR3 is CASSQGQGAWYGYTF. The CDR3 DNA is TGCGCCAGCAGCCAAGGACAGGGGGCCTGGTATGGCTACACCTTC.

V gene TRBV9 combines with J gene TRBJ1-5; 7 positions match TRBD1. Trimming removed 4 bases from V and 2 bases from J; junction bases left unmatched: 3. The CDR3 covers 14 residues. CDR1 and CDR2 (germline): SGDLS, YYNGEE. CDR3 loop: CASSRGQGNQPQHF. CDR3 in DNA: TGTGCCAGCAGCCGCGGACAGGGCAATCAGCCCCAGCATTTT.

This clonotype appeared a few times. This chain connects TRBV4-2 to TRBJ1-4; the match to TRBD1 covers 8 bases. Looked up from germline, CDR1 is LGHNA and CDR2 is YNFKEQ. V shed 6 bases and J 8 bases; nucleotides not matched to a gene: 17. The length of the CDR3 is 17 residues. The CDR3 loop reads CASRVGGQGRAGEKLFF. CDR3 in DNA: TGTGCCAGCAGGGTGGGTGGACAGGGAAGGGCTGGAGAAAAACTGTTTTTT.

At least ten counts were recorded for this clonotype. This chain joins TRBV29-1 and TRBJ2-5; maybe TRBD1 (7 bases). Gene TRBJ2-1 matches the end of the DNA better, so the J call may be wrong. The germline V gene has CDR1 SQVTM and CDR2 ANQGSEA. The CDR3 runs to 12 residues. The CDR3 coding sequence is TGCAGCGTTGAATTTGGAGGGGGCGAGCAGTTCTTC. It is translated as CSVEFGGGEQFF.

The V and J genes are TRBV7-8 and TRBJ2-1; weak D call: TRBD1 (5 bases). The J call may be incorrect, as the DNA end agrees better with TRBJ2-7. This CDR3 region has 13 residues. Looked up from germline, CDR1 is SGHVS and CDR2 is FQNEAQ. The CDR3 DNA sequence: TGTGCCAGCAGCGGACAAGTGAACTACGAGCAGTACTTC. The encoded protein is CASSGQVNYEQYF.

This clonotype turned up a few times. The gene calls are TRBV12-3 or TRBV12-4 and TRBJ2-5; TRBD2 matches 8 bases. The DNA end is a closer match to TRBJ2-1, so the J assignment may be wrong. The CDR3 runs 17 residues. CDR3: CASDGIQDMTSEEEQFF. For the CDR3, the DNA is TGTGCCAGCGATGGGATACAGGATATGACTAGCGAGGAGGAGCAGTTCTTC.

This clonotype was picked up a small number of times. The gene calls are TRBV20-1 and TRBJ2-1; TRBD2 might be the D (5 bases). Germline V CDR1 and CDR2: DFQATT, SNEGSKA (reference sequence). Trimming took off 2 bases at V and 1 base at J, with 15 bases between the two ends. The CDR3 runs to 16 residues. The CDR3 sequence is CSARSSSVASYNEQFF. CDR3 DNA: TGCAGTGCTAGATCAAGTAGCGTGGCGTCCTACAATGAGCAGTTCTTC.

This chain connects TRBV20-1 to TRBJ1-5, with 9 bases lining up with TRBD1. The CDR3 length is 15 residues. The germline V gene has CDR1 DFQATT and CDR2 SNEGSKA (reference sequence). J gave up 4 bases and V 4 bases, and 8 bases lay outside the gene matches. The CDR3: CSATSGQGQNQPQHF. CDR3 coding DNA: TGCAGTGCTACCTCCGGACAGGGGCAGAATCAGCCCCAGCATTTT.

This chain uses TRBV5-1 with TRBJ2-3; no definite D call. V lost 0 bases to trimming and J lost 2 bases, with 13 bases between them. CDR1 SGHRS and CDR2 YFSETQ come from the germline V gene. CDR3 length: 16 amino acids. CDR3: CASSLGAPIPTDTQYF. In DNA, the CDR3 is TGCGCCAGCAGCTTGGGGGCCCCAATACCCACAGATACGCAGTATTTT. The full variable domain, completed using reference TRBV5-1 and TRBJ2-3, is KAGVTQTPRYLIKTRGQQVTLSCSPISGHRSVSWYQQTPGQGLQFLFEYFSETQRNKGNFPGRFSGRQFSNSRSEMNVSTLELGDSALYLCASSLGAPIPTDTQYFGPGTRLTVL.

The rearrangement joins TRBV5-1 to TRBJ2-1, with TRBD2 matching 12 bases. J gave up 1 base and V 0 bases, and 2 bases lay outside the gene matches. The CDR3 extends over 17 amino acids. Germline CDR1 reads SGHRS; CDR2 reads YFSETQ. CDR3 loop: CASSLATSGGSYNEQFF. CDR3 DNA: TGCGCCAGCAGCTTGGCCACTAGCGGGGGGTCCTACAATGAGCAGTTCTTC.

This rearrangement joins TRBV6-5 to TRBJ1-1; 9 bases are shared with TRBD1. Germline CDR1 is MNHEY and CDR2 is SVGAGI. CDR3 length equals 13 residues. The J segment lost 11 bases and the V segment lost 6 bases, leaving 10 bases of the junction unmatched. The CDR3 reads CASRKTGGPRAFF. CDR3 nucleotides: TGTGCCAGCAGGAAGACAGGGGGGCCTCGTGCTTTCTTT.